The 3 T cell receptor beta chains reported below all come from one sample, sequenced in a study of long-term antiretroviral therapy in people with HIV. Investigators performed immunoSEQ version v3.0 at survey level. Only in-frame clones appear in the TCRdb table, and some are missing; sequencing was by immunoSEQ multiplex PCR. The sample records tens of thousands of clones, approximately 80% being singletons. Sample: unsorted PBMCs, taken 3.4 years after starting antiretroviral therapy. The receptors were sampled from a young man with HIV.

V is TRBV7-8 and J is TRBJ2-7; D perhaps matches TRBD1 (5 bases). Trimming took off 1 base at V and 5 bases at J, with 9 bases between the two ends. The V gene's germline CDR1 is SGHVS and CDR2 FQNEAQ. This CDR3 contains 13 residues. The CDR3, as DNA: TGTGCCAGCAGCTTAGTTGTCAGGGACGAGCAGTACTTC. The encoded protein is CASSLVVRDEQYF.

The gene calls are TRBV7-2 and TRBJ1-1, with a possible D match to TRBD1 (5 bases). The CDR3 is 16 amino acids. V was shortened by 5 bases and J by 0 bases, with 16 bases between the two germline ends. The germline V gene has CDR1 SGHTA and CDR2 FQGNSA. CDR3 region: CASSTQPGRLNTEAFF. DNA of the CDR3: TGTGCCAGCAGCACACAACCGGGACGGTTGAACACTGAAGCTTTCTTT.

The chain couples TRBV25-1 to TRBJ1-2; D is possibly TRBD1 (5 bases). This CDR3 is 14 amino acids long. Between the trimmed V and J ends, which lost 8 bases and 4 bases, there was a span of 17 bases. Germline CDR1 and CDR2: MGHDK and SYGVNS. CDR3 loop: CASGDPRHGYGYTF. DNA of the CDR3: TGTGCCAGCGGGGACCCTCGGCACGGCTATGGCTACACCTTC.